Listed below are T cell receptor beta chains from one sample, sequenced in a study of blood T cell repertoires in COVID-19. Sequenced by immunoSEQ multiplex PCR; TCRdb stores in-frame clones only, minus some. The sample lists hundreds of thousands of clones; 80% were seen once. Sequenced input: PBMCs or T cells enriched from blood (not recorded which). The receptors were sampled from a woman aged 40 to 50 with acute COVID-19. The CDR3 runs from the conserved cysteine through the conserved F or W. D genes are given only for firm matches. Size is omitted from some rows. Given values are once, few, many or a class for expanded clones.

clone_size d_call j_call v_call cdr3_aa cdr3_nt
. . TRBJ2-1 TRBV10-3 CAISGGSYRADEQFF TGTGCCATCAGTGGCGGTTCGTACAGGGCCGATGAGCAGTTCTTC
. TRBD2 TRBJ2-1 TRBV2 CASKGGSPSYNEQFF TGTGCCAGCAAGGGCGGGAGCCCCTCCTACAATGAGCAGTTCTTC
few . TRBJ2-1 TRBV19 CASRGALYNEQFF TGTGCCAGTAGGGGGGCCCTCTACAATGAGCAGTTCTTC
. TRBD2 TRBJ2-7 TRBV27 CASSSSGTSGGPTSYEQYF TGTGCCAGCAGTTCCTCCGGGACTAGCGGGGGACCTACCTCCTACGAGCAGTACTTC
. . TRBJ1-2 TRBV7-2 CAVFLQAINGYTF TGTGCCGTTTTTCTACAGGCGATAAACGGCTACACCTTC
. . TRBJ1-6 TRBV28 CASRTGTLNSPLHF TGTGCCAGCAGAACCGGGACACTGAATTCACCCCTCCACTTT
. . TRBJ1-2 TRBV28 CASSLFAKETDLYGYTF TGTGCCAGCAGTTTATTCGCTAAGGAGACAGACCTCTATGGCTACACCTTC
few . TRBJ2-7 TRBV5-6 CASSPDPGRYEQYF TGTGCCAGCAGCCCGGACCCGGGAAGATACGAGCAGTACTTC
. . TRBJ1-4 TRBV25-1 CASTWLGGEKLFF TGTGCCAGCACCTGGTTGGGCGGGGAGAAACTGTTTTTT
. . TRBJ2-1 TRBV3-1/TRBV3-2 CASSSWDMFGNEQFF TGTGCCAGCAGTTCATGGGACATGTTTGGCAATGAGCAGTTCTTC
. . TRBJ2-7 TRBV7-9 CASSLALAGDSYEQYF TGTGCCAGCAGCTTAGCGTTAGCAGGGGATAGTTACGAGCAGTACTTC
many . TRBJ1-1 TRBV27 CASSLLSGNTEAFF TGTGCCAGCAGTTTATTATCAGGGAACACTGAAGCTTTCTTT
. TRBD1 TRBJ1-5 TRBV6-2/TRBV6-3 CASSYSSGTGGTGSNQPQHF TGTGCCAGCAGTTATAGCTCCGGGACAGGGGGTACAGGGAGCAATCAGCCCCAGCATTTT
. TRBD2 TRBJ2-1 TRBV7-2 CASSLPLAGAVQFF TGTGCCAGCAGCTTACCGCTAGCGGGAGCCGTGCAGTTCTTC
few . TRBJ1-5 TRBV18 CATNRGGKTQPQHF TGTGCCACCAACCGGGGGGGGAAGACCCAGCCCCAGCATTTT
once TRBD1 TRBJ1-6 TRBV6-5 CASRGQGGNSPLHF TGTGCCAGCAGAGGACAGGGTGGTAATTCACCCCTCCACTTT
. . TRBJ2-2 TRBV7-6 CASSPREINTGELFF TGTGCCAGCAGCCCCCGGGAGATCAACACCGGGGAGCTGTTTTTT
. . TRBJ1-4 TRBV28 CASRRDTNEKLFF TGTGCCAGCAGGCGGGATACTAATGAAAAACTGTTTTTT
. . TRBJ1-2 TRBV30 CAWSVTGDQYGGYTF TGTGCCTGGAGTGTTACGGGGGACCAATATGGGGGCTACACCTTC
. TRBD1 TRBJ1-1 TRBV30 CAWKHDRVRDTEAFF TGTGCCTGGAAGCACGACAGGGTTCGGGATACTGAAGCTTTCTTT
. TRBD1 TRBJ1-3 TRBV7-2 CASGGGTGGSGNTIYF TGTGCCAGCGGAGGAGGGACAGGGGGCTCTGGAAACACCATATATTTT
. . TRBJ1-2 TRBV30 CAWSGLSSLGYTF TGTGCCTGGAGTGGACTCTCGTCACTAGGCTACACCTTC
. . TRBJ2-2 TRBV6-2/TRBV6-3 CASSYSPVTGELFF TGTGCCAGCAGTTACTCGCCGGTTACCGGGGAGCTGTTTTTT
. . TRBJ2-2 TRBV24-1 CATSDSGRKGGELFF TGTGCCACCAGTGATTCAGGGAGGAAGGGCGGGGAGCTGTTTTTT
few TRBD1 TRBJ1-3 TRBV18 CASSPRQGAVFGNTIYF TGTGCCAGCTCACCCCGGCAGGGGGCAGTATTTGGAAACACCATATATTTT
. . TRBJ1-2 TRBV7-2 CASRPTGNYGYTF TGTGCCAGCAGACCTACAGGGAACTATGGCTACACCTTC
. . TRBJ1-5 TRBV28 CATKTGDYSNQPQHF TGTGCCACCAAAACAGGAGATTATAGCAATCAGCCCCAGCATTTT
. . TRBJ1-3 TRBV5-1 CASSLEGGPGSGNTIYF TGCGCCAGCAGCTTGGAAGGTGGTCCAGGCTCTGGAAACACCATATATTTT
. TRBD1 TRBJ2-5 TRBV2 CASSGEPGGVETQYF TGTGCCAGCAGTGGGGAGCCAGGGGGCGTCGAGACCCAGTACTTC
. TRBD1 TRBJ1-6 TRBV18 CASSPGTGNNSPLHF TGTGCCAGCTCACCGGGGACAGGGAATAATTCACCCCTCCACTTT
. . TRBJ2-3 TRBV7-2 CASSLGGDPTDTQYF TGTGCCAGCAGCTTAGGCGGGGATCCCACAGATACGCAGTATTTT
. . TRBJ2-2 TRBV3-1/TRBV3-2 CASKQGEGNTGELFF TGTGCCAGCAAACAGGGAGAGGGGAACACCGGGGAGCTGTTTTTT
once . TRBJ1-5 TRBV21-1 CASSKDAGYSNQPQHF TGTGCCAGCAGCAAAGACGCAGGATATAGCAATCAGCCCCAGCATTTT
. . TRBJ2-3 TRBV30 CAWSDAPGKRRTQYF TGTGCCTGGAGTGACGCCCCCGGGAAGCGCCGAACGCAGTATTTT
. . TRBJ1-2 TRBV30 CAWSVAGAYGYTF TGTGCCTGGAGTGTCGCAGGGGCCTATGGCTACACCTTC
. . TRBJ2-1 TRBV6-1 CASSDQAYNEQFF TGTGCCAGCAGTGACCAAGCGTACAATGAGCAGTTCTTC
. . TRBJ1-2 TRBV18 CASSPSTTSFSNYGYTF TGTGCCAGCTCCCCCTCCACCACATCTTTCTCAAACTATGGCTACACCTTC
. TRBD1 TRBJ1-1 TRBV15 CATSRGRGLDTEAFF TGTGCCACCAGCAGAGGAAGGGGGCTGGACACTGAAGCTTTCTTT
. . TRBJ2-1 TRBV9 CASSVAQGFDEQFF TGTGCCAGCAGCGTAGCACAGGGATTCGATGAGCAGTTCTTC
. . TRBJ1-3 TRBV5-1 CASRTAPAGPNSGNTIYF TGCGCCAGCAGGACGGCCCCCGCGGGGCCAAACTCTGGAAACACCATATATTTT
. . TRBJ1-2 TRBV6-5 CASIPTGQGYGYTF TGTGCCAGCATCCCCACTGGTCAGGGCTATGGCTACACCTTC
once TRBD1 TRBJ1-2 TRBV9 CASSATGGSGYTF TGTGCCAGCAGCGCAACAGGGGGTTCTGGCTACACCTTC
. . TRBJ1-4 TRBV2 CASKRQATNEKLFF TGTGCCAGCAAACGACAGGCAACTAATGAAAAACTGTTTTTT
. . TRBJ2-3 TRBV12-5 CASGPAQGIADTQYF TGTGCTAGTGGCCCCGCGCAGGGCATCGCAGATACGCAGTATTTT
once . TRBJ2-1 TRBV7-2 CASRPPGAGYNEQFF TGTGCCAGCAGGCCGCCGGGAGCGGGTTACAATGAGCAGTTCTTC
once . TRBJ2-7 TRBV7-9 CASSLDRQSDEQYF TGTGCCAGCAGCTTAGACAGGCAATCGGACGAGCAGTACTTC
. TRBD1 TRBJ2-5 TRBV15 CAARRGLFGETQYF TGTGCCGCTCGCAGGGGGCTGTTTGGAGAGACCCAGTACTTC
. TRBD1 TRBJ1-4 TRBV5-4 CASSPWTGGSTNEKLFF TGTGCCAGCAGTCCATGGACAGGGGGCTCAACTAATGAAAAACTGTTTTTT
. . TRBJ1-3 TRBV18 CASSPLASGTDSGNTIYF TGTGCCAGCTCACCACTGGCTTCCGGGACTGACTCTGGAAACACCATATATTTT
. TRBD1 TRBJ1-4 TRBV15 CATSRPDREHNEKLFF TGTGCCACCAGCAGACCGGACAGGGAACATAATGAAAAACTGTTTTTT
. TRBD1 TRBJ1-2 TRBV6-5 CASLPPGNRGGYTF TGTGCCAGCCTCCCCCCCGGGAACAGGGGCGGCTACACCTTC